This entry lists 5 T cell receptor beta chains sequenced from one sample in a study of T cell responses to AZD1222 COVID-19 vaccine. Clones were read by immunoSEQ multiplex PCR, and TCRdb kept only the in-frame ones, dropping some. Of around 50,000 clones in the sample, around 89% are singletons; the top ten hold less than 6%. The material sequenced was peripheral blood, taken 28 days after the second AZD1222 dose. The source is an adult who received the AZD1222 COVID-19 vaccine.

The rearrangement links TRBV2 to TRBJ1-1; no clear D gene. The CDR3 covers 13 residues. The V gene's germline CDR1 is SNHLY and CDR2 FYNNEI. V shed 7 bases and J shed 4 bases, with 13 bases lying between them. CDR3 nucleotides: TGTGCCAGCAACCCAGCGGAGCGCACTGAAGCTTTCTTT. Translated, it gives CASNPAERTEAFF.

The V gene is TRBV3-1 (or the pseudogene TRBV3-2), the J gene TRBJ2-3; D possibly corresponds to TRBD2 (5 bases). Trimming pared 1 base from V and 5 bases from J, leaving 13 bases between. CDR1 is LGHDT, CDR2 YNNKEL, per germline (reference sequence). The CDR3 contains 15 residues. CDR3 residues: CASSQVAKSGDTQYF. CDR3 coding DNA: TGTGCCAGCAGCCAAGTCGCCAAAAGCGGAGATACGCAGTATTTT.

The J gene is TRBJ2-1, the V gene TRBV7-9; 8 bases match TRBD2. The CDR3 extends over 14 amino acids. The V gene end was trimmed by 1 base and the J gene end by 9 bases; junction bases not matched to a gene: 5. The germline CDR1 and CDR2 sequences are SEHNR and FQNEAQ (reference sequence). CDR3 nucleotide sequence: TGTGCCAGCAGCTTAGTGTTAGCGGGAACTGAGCAGTTCTTC. It encodes CASSLVLAGTEQFF.

The count of this clone is one. The chain joins TRBV5-1 to TRBJ2-3; D is unclear. Trimming pared 0 bases from V and 1 base from J, leaving 12 bases between. Per the germline V gene, CDR1 is SGHRS and CDR2 is YFSETQ. This CDR3 is built from 16 residues. The CDR3 coding sequence is TGCGCCAGCAGCTTGGCTCAGGCCTCTGGCACAGATACGCAGTATTTT. It is translated as CASSLAQASGTDTQYF.

This clone was picked up one time. The rearrangement joins TRBV28 to TRBJ1-1, with D maybe TRBD1 (5 bases). This CDR3 is 15 amino acids long. Germline V gene data show CDR1 as MDHEN and CDR2 as SYDVKM. Trimming removed 2 bases at V and 0 bases at J, with 10 bases between. DNA for the CDR3: TGTGCCAGCAGTTTAGATCGGGGGGTGAACACTGAAGCTTTCTTT. It translates to CASSLDRGVNTEAFF.